Shown below are 14 T cell receptor beta chains from a single sample sequenced in a study of T cells in severe cutaneous drug reactions. The donors had carbamazepine-induced Stevens-Johnson syndrome or toxic epidermal necrolysis. TCR subtype-specific primers in iRepertoire multiplex PCR prepared libraries for bulk and single-cell sequencing. TCRdb re-called the multiplex PCR reads; every CDR3 protein appears as one record, without DNA. Its table records about 9,600 distinct CDR3 sequences. Material: cells from a skin blister. The receptors originated from a human donor with Stevens-Johnson syndrome, a severe cutaneous drug reaction.

This clonotype counts as medium-sized by frequency. Here the CDR3 reads CSAREAGQGEHGYTF. The chain recombines TRBV20-1 with TRBJ1-2; TCRdb's D call, TRBD1, is unchecked because there is no DNA. The V gene's germline CDR1 is DFQATT and CDR2 SNEGSKA (reference sequence). CDR3 size: 15 residues.

This chain connects TRBV20-1 to TRBJ2-5. The length of the CDR3 is 14 residues. The germline V gene has CDR1 DFQATT and CDR2 SNEGSKA (reference sequence). The CDR3 loop is CSARDGQTQETQYF.

This clonotype shows up as medium-sized by frequency. V usage is TRBV20-1 and J usage is TRBJ2-1. The germline gives CDR1 DFQATT, CDR2 SNEGSKA (reference sequence). The CDR3 contains 11 residues. CDR3 sequence reads: CSASRNNEQFF.

The chain joins TRBV20-1 to TRBJ1-1. The CDR3 contains 14 residues. Looked up from germline, CDR1 is DFQATT and CDR2 is SNEGSKA (reference sequence). CDR3 region: CSAKYGTLNTEAFF.

This chain uses TRBV20-1 with TRBJ2-7; the TCRdb D gene call, TRBD1, has no DNA to confirm it. This CDR3 region has 16 residues. Germline lookup yields CDR1 DFQATT and CDR2 SNEGSKA (reference sequence). CDR3 in amino acids: CSATGPTELLSYEQYF.

The J gene is TRBJ2-1, the V gene TRBV7-9; TCRdb's D call, TRBD2, is unchecked because there is no DNA. Germline loops: CDR1 SEHNR, CDR2 FQNEAQ (reference sequence). CDR3 size: 15 residues. The chain's CDR3 is CASSHEGPSSNEQFF.

The chain employs TRBV29-1 and TRBJ2-5. CDR1 is SQVTM, CDR2 ANQGSEA, per germline. The CDR3 runs 13 residues. The CDR3: CSVDGGYQETQYF.

The chain recombines TRBV29-1 with TRBJ2-7; TCRdb outputs TRBD2, but without DNA this stays unchecked. CDR3 length: 15 amino acids. Germline V CDR1 and CDR2: SQVTM, ANQGSEA. This CDR3 is CSVNWGLAGDNEQYF.

The rearrangement uses TRBV20-1 and TRBJ2-3. The germline CDR1 and CDR2 sequences are DFQATT and SNEGSKA (reference sequence). The CDR3 spans 12 residues. The CDR3 loop reads CSAYRTTDTQYF.

The gene calls are TRBV29-1 and TRBJ2-7; TCRdb gives TRBD2 as the D gene, but with no DNA this cannot be confirmed. CDR1 and CDR2 (germline): SQVTM, ANQGSEA. The CDR3 has 15 amino acids. The CDR3 region is CSVEEGAGGGYEQYF.

The V gene is TRBV20-1, the J gene TRBJ2-7; the TCRdb call, TRBD2, lacks DNA for checking. This CDR3 is built from 13 residues. The germline V gene has CDR1 DFQATT and CDR2 SNEGSKA (reference sequence). This chain's CDR3 is CSATLAGFYEQYF.

Its frequency marks this clonotype as medium-sized. CDR3 in amino acids: CAAWDAGQMFF. The genes are TRBV12-3 or TRBV12-4 and TRBJ2-1; TCRdb's assignment of TRBD1 cannot be checked, as there is no DNA. CDR3 length: 11 amino acids.

Judged by frequency, this clonotype is medium-sized. This chain connects TRBV20-1 to TRBJ2-1; TCRdb's assignment of TRBD2 cannot be checked, as there is no DNA. The germline V gene has CDR1 DFQATT and CDR2 SNEGSKA (reference sequence). This CDR3 is built from 16 residues. CDR3 residues: CSAPLSASGGYNEQFF.

The chain uses TRBV29-1 and TRBJ1-1. Germline V gene lookup returns CDR1 SQVTM and CDR2 ANQGSEA. The CDR3 is 13 residues long. The chain's CDR3 is CSYEETGRTEAFF.